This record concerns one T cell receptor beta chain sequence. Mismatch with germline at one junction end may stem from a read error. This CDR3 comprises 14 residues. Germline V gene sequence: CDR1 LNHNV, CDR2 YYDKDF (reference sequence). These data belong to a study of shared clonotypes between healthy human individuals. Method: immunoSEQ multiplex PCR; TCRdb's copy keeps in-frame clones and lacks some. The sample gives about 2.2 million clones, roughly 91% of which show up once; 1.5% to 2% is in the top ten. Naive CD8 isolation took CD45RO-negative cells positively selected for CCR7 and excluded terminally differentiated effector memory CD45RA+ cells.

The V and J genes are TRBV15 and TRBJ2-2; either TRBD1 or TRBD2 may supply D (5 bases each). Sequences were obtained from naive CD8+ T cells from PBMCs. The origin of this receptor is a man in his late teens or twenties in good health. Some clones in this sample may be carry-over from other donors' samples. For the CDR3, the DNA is TGTGCCACCAGCGGGACCGCGAACACCGAGGAGCTGTTTTTT. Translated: CATSGTANTEELFF.